The next 2 T cell receptor beta chains were all read from a single sample in a study of HIV-infected patients and healthy controls. Reverse transcription used about 500 ng RNA and constant-region primers for alpha and beta. Separate chain-specific third strand synthesis with multiplexing indices produced the alpha and beta libraries. TCRdb reprocessed the 5' RACE reads via MiXCR and lists one record per CDR3 protein. The table has over 8,000 distinct CDR3 sequences, around 7.6% seen once. All unsorted peripheral T cells were captured because whole blood was used without fractionation. Source material: blood. The receptor source for this set is an adult in good health.

This clonotype is deemed medium-sized. This chain connects TRBV6-1 to TRBJ1-1, with 9 positions matching TRBD1. The CDR3 has 14 residues. V lost 8 bases, J lost 0 bases, and 4 bases stayed unmatched. Germline values: CDR1 MNHNS, CDR2 SASEGT. The CDR3 DNA sequence: TGTGCCAGCGATACAGGGGGCCTGAACACTGAAGCTTTCTTT. It is translated as CASDTGGLNTEAFF.

This clonotype was seen many times. The J gene is TRBJ2-5, the V gene TRBV5-1, with D tentatively TRBD1 or TRBD2 (5 bases each). CDR3 length equals 13 residues. From germline, CDR1 is SGHRS and CDR2 YFSETQ. V shed 0 bases and J shed 5 bases, with 8 bases lying between them. The DNA of the CDR3 is TGCGCCAGCAGCTTGGGAGGGGACGAGACCCAGTACTTC. Translating it yields CASSLGGDETQYF.